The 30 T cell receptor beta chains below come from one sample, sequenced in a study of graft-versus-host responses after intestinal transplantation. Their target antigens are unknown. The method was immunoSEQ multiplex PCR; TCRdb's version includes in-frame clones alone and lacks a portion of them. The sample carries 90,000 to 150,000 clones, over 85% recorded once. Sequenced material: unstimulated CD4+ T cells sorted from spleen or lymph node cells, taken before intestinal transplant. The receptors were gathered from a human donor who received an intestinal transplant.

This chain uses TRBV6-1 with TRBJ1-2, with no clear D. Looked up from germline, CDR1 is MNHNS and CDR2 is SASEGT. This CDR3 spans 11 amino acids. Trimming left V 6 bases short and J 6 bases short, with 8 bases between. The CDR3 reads CASRGKDGYTF. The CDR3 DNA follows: TGTGCCAGCAGGGGGAAGGATGGCTACACCTTC.

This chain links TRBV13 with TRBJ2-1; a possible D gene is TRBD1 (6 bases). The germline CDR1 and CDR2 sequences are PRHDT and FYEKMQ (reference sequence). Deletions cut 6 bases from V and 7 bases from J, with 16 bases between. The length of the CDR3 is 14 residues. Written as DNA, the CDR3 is TGTGCCAGCAGAGTCAGGGACAAATCAAATGAGCAGTTCTTC. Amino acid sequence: CASRVRDKSNEQFF.

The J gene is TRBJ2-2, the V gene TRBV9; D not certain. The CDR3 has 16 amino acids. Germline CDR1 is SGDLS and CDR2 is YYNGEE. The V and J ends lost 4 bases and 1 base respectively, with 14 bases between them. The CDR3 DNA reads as TGTGCCAGCAGCCTCGACATCGGACGGAACACCGGGGAGCTGTTTTTT. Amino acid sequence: CASSLDIGRNTGELFF.

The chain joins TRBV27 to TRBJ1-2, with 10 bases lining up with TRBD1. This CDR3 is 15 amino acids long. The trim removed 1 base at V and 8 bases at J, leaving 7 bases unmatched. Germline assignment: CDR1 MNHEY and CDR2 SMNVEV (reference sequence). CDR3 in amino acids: CASSLLSGTGEGYTF. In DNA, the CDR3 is TGTGCCAGCAGTTTATTGAGCGGGACAGGGGAGGGCTACACCTTC.

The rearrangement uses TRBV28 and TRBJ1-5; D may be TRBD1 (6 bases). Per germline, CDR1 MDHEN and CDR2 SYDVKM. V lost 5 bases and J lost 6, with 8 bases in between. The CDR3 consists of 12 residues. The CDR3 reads CASSTGLQPQHF. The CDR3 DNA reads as TGTGCCAGCAGTACAGGGCTTCAGCCCCAGCATTTT.

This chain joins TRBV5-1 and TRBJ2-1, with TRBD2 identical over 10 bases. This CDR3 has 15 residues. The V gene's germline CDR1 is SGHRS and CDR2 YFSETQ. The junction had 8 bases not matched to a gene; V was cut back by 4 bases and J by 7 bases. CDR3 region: CASSPLAGTRNEQFF. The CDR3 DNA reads TGCGCCAGCAGCCCACTAGCGGGAACTCGTAATGAGCAGTTCTTC.

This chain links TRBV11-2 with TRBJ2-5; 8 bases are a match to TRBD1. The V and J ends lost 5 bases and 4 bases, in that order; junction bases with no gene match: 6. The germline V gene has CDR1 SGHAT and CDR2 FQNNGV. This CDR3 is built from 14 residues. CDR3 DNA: TGTGCCAGCAGCCCGACAGGGGAACGAGAGACCCAGTACTTC. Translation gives CASSPTGERETQYF.

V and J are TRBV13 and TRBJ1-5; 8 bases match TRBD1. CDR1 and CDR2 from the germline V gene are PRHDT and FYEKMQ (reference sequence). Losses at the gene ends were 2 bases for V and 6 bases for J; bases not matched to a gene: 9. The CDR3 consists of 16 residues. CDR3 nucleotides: TGTGCCAGCAGCTTATATGCCAGGGGGCCGGGTCAGCCCCAGCATTTT. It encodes CASSLYARGPGQPQHF.

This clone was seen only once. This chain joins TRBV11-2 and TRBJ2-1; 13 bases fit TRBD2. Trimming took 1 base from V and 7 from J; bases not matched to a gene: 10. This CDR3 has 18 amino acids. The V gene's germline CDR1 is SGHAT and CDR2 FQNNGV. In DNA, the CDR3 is TGTGCCAGCAGCTTAGCCAACTCGGGACTAGCGGGAAGAAATGAGCAGTTCTTC. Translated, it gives CASSLANSGLAGRNEQFF. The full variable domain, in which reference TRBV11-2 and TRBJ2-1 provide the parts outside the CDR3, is EAGVAQSPRYKIIEKRQSVAFWCNPISGHATLYWYQQILGQGPKLLIQFQNNGVVDDSQLPKDRFSAERLKGVDSTLKIQPAKLEDSAVYLCASSLANSGLAGRNEQFFGPGTRLTVL.

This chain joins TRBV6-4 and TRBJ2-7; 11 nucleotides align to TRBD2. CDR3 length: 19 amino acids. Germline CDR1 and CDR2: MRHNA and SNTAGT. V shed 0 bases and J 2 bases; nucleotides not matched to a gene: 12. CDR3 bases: TGTGCCAGCAGTGACTCGGAGGGCCCGGTGGGACTAGCGGCCTACGAGCAGTACTTC. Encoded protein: CASSDSEGPVGLAAYEQYF.

The CDR3 DNA is TGTGCCAGTACTAGGGGGAGGGGGCCTGGAAACACCATATATTTT. Translation gives CASTRGRGPGNTIYF. The V call is TRBV19, the J call TRBJ1-3; 7 nucleotides line up with TRBD1. Germline V CDR1 and CDR2: LNHDA, SQIVND (reference sequence). The CDR3 is made up of 15 amino acids. J lost 2 bases, V lost 7 bases, and 8 bases had no gene match. Looking up the rest from reference TRBV19 and TRBJ1-3 gives the full variable domain: DGGITQSPKYLFRKEGQNVTLSCEQNLNHDAMYWYRQDPGQGLRLIYYSQIVNDFQKGDIAEGYSVSREKKESFPLTVTSAQKNPTAFYLCASTRGRGPGNTIYFGEGSWLTVV.

The CDR3, as DNA: TGTGCCAGCAGTTACTCGGGGGCCGGGGCCAACGTCCTGACTTTC. Residues: CASSYSGAGANVLTF. This chain connects TRBV6-5 to TRBJ2-6; D is perhaps TRBD1 (6 bases). V lost 0 bases, J lost 4 bases, and 7 bases lay in between. This CDR3 has 15 residues. Per the germline V gene, CDR1 is MNHEY and CDR2 is SVGAGI.

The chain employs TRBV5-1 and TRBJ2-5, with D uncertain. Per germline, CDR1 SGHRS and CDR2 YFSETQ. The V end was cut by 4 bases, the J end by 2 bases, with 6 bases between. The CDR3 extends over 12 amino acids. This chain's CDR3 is CASSPTQETQYF. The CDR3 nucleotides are TGCGCCAGCAGCCCTACTCAAGAGACCCAGTACTTC.

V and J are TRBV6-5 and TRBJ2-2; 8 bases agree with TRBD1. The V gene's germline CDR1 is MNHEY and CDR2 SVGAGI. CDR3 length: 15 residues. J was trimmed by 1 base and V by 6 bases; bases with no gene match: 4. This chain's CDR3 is CASRPGTGNTGELFF. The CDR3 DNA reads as TGTGCCAGCAGGCCCGGGACAGGGAACACCGGGGAGCTGTTTTTT.

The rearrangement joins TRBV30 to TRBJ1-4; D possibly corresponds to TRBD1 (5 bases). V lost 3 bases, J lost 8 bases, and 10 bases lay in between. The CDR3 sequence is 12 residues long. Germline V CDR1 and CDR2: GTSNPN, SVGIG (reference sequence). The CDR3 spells CAWSFQGEKLFF. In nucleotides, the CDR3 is TGTGCCTGGAGCTTTCAGGGAGAAAAACTGTTTTTT.

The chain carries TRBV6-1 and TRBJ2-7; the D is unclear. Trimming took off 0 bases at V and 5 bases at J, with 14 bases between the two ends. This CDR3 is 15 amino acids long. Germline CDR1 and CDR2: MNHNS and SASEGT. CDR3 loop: CASSEAGLFNNEQYF. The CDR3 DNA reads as TGTGCCAGCAGTGAAGCAGGGCTATTTAACAACGAGCAGTACTTC.

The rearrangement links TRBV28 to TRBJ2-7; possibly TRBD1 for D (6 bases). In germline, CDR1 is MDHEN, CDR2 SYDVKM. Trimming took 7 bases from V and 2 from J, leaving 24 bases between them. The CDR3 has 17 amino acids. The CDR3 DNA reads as TGTGCCAGCAATAACGTAGGCGGAACAGGGAGTCCCTACGAGCAGTACTTC. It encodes CASNNVGGTGSPYEQYF. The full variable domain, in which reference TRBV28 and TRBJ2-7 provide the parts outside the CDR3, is DVKVTQSSRYLVKRTGEKVFLECVQDMDHENMFWYRQDPGLGLRLIYFSYDVKMKEKGDIPEGYSVSREKKERFSLILESASTNQTSMYLCASNNVGGTGSPYEQYFGPGTRLTVT.

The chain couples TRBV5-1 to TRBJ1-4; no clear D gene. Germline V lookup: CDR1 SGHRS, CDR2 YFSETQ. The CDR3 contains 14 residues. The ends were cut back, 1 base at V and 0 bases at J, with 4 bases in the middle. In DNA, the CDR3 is TGCGCCAGCAGCTTGCTCGCAACTAATGAAAAACTGTTTTTT. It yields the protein CASSLLATNEKLFF.

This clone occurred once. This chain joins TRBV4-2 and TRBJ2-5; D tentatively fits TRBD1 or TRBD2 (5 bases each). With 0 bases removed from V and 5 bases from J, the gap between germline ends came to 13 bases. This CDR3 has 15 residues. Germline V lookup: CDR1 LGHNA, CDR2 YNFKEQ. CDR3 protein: CASSQEMRGWETQYF. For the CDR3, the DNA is TGTGCCAGCAGCCAAGAGATGAGGGGTTGGGAGACCCAGTACTTC.

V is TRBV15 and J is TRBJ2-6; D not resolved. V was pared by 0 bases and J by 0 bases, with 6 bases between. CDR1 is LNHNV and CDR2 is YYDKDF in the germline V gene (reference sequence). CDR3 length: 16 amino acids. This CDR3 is CATSRDLRSGANVLTF. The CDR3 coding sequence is TGTGCCACCAGCAGAGATCTTCGCTCTGGGGCCAACGTCCTGACTTTC.

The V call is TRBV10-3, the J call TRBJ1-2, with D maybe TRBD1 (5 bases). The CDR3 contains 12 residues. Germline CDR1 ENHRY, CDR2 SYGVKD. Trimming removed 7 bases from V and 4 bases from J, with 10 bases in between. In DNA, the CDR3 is TGTGCCATCAAAGACAGTACCTATGGCTACACCTTC. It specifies CAIKDSTYGYTF.

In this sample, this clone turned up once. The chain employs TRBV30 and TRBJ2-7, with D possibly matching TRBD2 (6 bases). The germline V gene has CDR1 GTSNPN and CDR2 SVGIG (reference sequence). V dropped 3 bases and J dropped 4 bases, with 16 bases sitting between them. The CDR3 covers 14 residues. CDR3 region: CAWSRRAVIYEQYF. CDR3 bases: TGTGCCTGGAGCAGGAGGGCCGTAATTTACGAGCAGTACTTC.

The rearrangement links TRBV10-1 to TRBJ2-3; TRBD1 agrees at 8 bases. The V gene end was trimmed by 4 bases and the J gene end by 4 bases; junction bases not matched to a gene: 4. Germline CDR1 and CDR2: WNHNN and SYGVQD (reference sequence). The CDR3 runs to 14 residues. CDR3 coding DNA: TGCGCCAGCAGTGCACGGACAGGGTCAGATACGCAGTATTTT. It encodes CASSARTGSDTQYF.

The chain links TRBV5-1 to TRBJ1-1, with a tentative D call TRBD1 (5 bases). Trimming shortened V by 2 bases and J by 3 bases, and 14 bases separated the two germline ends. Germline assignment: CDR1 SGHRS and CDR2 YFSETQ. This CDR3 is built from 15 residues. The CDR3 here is CASSFNPRGDTEAFF. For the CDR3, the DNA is TGCGCCAGCAGCTTCAACCCCCGGGGGGACACTGAAGCTTTCTTT.

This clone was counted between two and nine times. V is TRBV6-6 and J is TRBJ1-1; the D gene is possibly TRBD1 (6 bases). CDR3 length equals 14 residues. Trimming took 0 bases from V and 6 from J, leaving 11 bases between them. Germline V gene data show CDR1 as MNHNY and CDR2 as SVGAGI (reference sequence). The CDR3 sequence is CASSYSWGAAEAFF. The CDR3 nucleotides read TGTGCCAGCAGTTACTCATGGGGGGCCGCTGAAGCTTTCTTT.

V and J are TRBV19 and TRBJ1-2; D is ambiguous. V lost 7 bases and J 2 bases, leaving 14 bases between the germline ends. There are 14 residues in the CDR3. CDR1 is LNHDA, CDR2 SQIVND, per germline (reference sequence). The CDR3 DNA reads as TGTGCCAGTAAGAGTCTTCCGGGGAACTATGGCTACACCTTC. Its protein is CASKSLPGNYGYTF.

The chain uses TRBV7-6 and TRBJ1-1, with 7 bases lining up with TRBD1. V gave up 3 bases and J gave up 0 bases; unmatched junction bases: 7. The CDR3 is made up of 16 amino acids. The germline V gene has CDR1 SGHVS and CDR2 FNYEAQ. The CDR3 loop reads CASSFSTGELNTEAFF. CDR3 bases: TGTGCCAGCAGCTTTTCAACAGGGGAGCTGAACACTGAAGCTTTCTTT.

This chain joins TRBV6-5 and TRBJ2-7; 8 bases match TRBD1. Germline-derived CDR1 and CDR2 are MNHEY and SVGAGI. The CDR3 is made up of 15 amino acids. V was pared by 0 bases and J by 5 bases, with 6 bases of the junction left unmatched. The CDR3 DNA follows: TGTGCCAGCAGTTACTCGACACAGGGGGTCAACGAGCAGTACTTC. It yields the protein CASSYSTQGVNEQYF.

In DNA, the CDR3 is TGCGCCAGCAGCCCCGGGCCCGGGACTTTAGATCGAAAGTACTTC. This encodes CASSPGPGTLDRKYF. V is TRBV4-1 and J is TRBJ2-7, with a possible D match to TRBD2 (6 bases). CDR1 and CDR2 (germline): MGHRA, YSYEKL. The V and J ends lost 4 bases and 11 bases respectively, with 24 bases between them. This CDR3 is 15 amino acids long.

The CDR3: CAWSLPISILAYEQYF. Written as DNA, the CDR3 is TGTGCCTGGAGCTTGCCGATCAGCATCCTAGCCTACGAGCAGTACTTC. The chain carries TRBV30 and TRBJ2-7; D gene uncertain. Trimming removed 3 bases from V and 2 bases from J, with 20 bases in between. The CDR3 contains 16 residues. Germline CDR1 is GTSNPN and CDR2 is SVGIG (reference sequence).